Shown below are 31 T cell receptor beta chains from a single sample sequenced in a study of cytomegalovirus exposure and HLA in healthy donors. The PCR contained 60 Vbeta and 13 Jbeta primers. Only in-frame clones appear in the TCRdb table, and some are missing; sequencing was by immunoSEQ multiplex PCR. This table has fewer than 140,000 clones, about 75% appearing once. Source material: PBMCs. The receptors were sampled from a male donor in good health and CMV-seropositive.

V is TRBV27 and J is TRBJ2-1, with a tentative D call TRBD2 (6 bases). V was cut by 11 bases and J by 5 bases, with 13 bases left in between. Germline loops: CDR1 MNHEY, CDR2 SMNVEV (reference sequence). This CDR3 has 12 amino acids. The CDR3 loop reads CAAGRRNNEQFF. DNA for the CDR3: TGTGCCGCGGGACGACGAAACAATGAGCAGTTCTTC.

The chain is built from TRBV7-8 and TRBJ2-5; 15 bases line up with TRBD2. In germline, CDR1 is SGHVS, CDR2 FQNEAQ. Germline trimming cut 3 bases from V and 3 bases from J; bases unmatched to any gene: 5. There are 17 residues in the CDR3. The CDR3, as DNA: TGTGCCAGCAGCTTTCGGACTAGCGGGGGGGCAAAAGAGACCCAGTACTTC. This gives the protein CASSFRTSGGAKETQYF.

The chain recombines TRBV7-2 with TRBJ2-1, with D unresolved. V gave up 5 bases and J gave up 6 bases, with 8 bases separating them. CDR1 and CDR2 from the germline V gene are SGHTA and FQGNSA. The CDR3 runs 12 residues. The CDR3 nucleotides read TGTGCCAGCAGCCCCCACTCCAATGAGCAGTTCTTC. Translating it yields CASSPHSNEQFF.

This clone has more than one count but fewer than ten. This chain joins TRBV6-6 and TRBJ1-2, with 8 bases aligning to TRBD1. V shed 11 bases and J 7 bases; nucleotides not matched to a gene: 9. The length of the CDR3 is 12 residues. Per germline, CDR1 MNHNY and CDR2 SVGAGI (reference sequence). The CDR3 bases are TGTGCCGCCGAGGGACAGGCGAGTGGCTACACCTTC. Translated, it gives CAAEGQASGYTF.

V usage is TRBV29-1 and J usage is TRBJ2-1, with D uncertain. The CDR3 runs to 11 residues. Deletions cut 5 bases from V and 5 bases from J, with 7 bases between. Per germline, CDR1 SQVTM and CDR2 ANQGSEA. The CDR3 DNA reads TGCAGCGTTTATCGTCACAATGAGCAGTTCTTC. Amino acids: CSVYRHNEQFF.

This clone was picked up a small number of times. This chain uses TRBV28 with TRBJ2-1; tentatively, D is TRBD1 (6 bases). The CDR3 runs to 16 residues. The V end lost 0 bases, the J end lost 0 bases, and 9 bases lay between the germline ends. The germline V gene encodes CDR1 MDHEN and CDR2 SYDVKM. CDR3 bases: TGTGCCAGCAGTTTATGGGGGGCGTACTCCTACAATGAGCAGTTCTTC. Amino acid sequence: CASSLWGAYSYNEQFF. Variable domain in full (rest from reference TRBV28 and TRBJ2-1): DVKVTQSSRYLVKRTGEKVFLECVQDMDHENMFWYRQDPGLGLRLIYFSYDVKMKEKGDIPEGYSVSREKKERFSLILESASTNQTSMYLCASSLWGAYSYNEQFFGPGTRLTVL.

The chain uses TRBV20-1 and TRBJ2-1; D is unclear. The CDR3 contains 11 residues. V gave up 2 bases and J gave up 4 bases, with 3 bases separating them. The germline gives CDR1 DFQATT, CDR2 SNEGSKA (reference sequence). The CDR3: CSARQYNEQFF. CDR3 DNA sequence: TGCAGTGCTAGACAATACAATGAGCAGTTCTTC.

The chain couples TRBV23-1 to TRBJ1-2; 8 bases match TRBD1. Being an ORF, TRBV23-1 has a function that is uncertain. Trimming cost V 2 bases and J 6 bases; bases outside gene matches: 14. The CDR3 has 17 residues. CDR3 nucleotide sequence: TGCGCCAGCAGTCAACTCAAGACAGGGGATGTTTCTCATGGCTACACCTTC. The encoded protein is CASSQLKTGDVSHGYTF.

This clone has more than one count but fewer than ten. This chain joins TRBV5-4 and TRBJ1-2; 8 bases fit TRBD1. The CDR3 sequence is 13 residues long. Germline CDR1 and CDR2: SGHNT and YYREEE (reference sequence). J was trimmed by 8 bases and V by 5 bases; bases with no gene match: 8. The CDR3 sequence is CASSSDRAWGYTF. CDR3 coding DNA: TGTGCCAGCAGTTCGGACAGGGCGTGGGGCTACACCTTC.

The gene calls are TRBV4-3 and TRBJ2-5; 7 positions agree with TRBD1. The DNA end favors TRBJ2-7, so the J call may be wrong. Germline values: CDR1 LGHNA, CDR2 YSLEER. The CDR3 spans 17 residues. CDR3 residues: CASSQLGGQANSYEQYF. The CDR3 coding sequence is TGCGCCAGCAGCCAATTAGGGGGCCAGGCCAATTCCTACGAGCAGTACTTC.

This clone was counted between two and nine times. J is TRBJ2-2 and V is TRBV25-1; D is perhaps TRBD1 (6 bases). V was trimmed by 2 bases and J by 4 bases, leaving 11 bases between them. The germline gives CDR1 MGHDK, CDR2 SYGVNS. The CDR3 has 15 amino acids. The CDR3 bases are TGTGCCAGCAGTGAAGAAGGCAGGGGCACCGGGGAGCTGTTTTTT. Translated, it gives CASSEEGRGTGELFF.

CDR3 protein: CASSLLAGGDEQYF. CDR3 nucleotides: TGTGCCAGCAGTCTCCTCGCAGGGGGAGACGAGCAGTACTTC. The chain uses TRBV6-6 and TRBJ2-7, with TRBD1 identical over 7 bases. After removal of 5 bases from V and 5 bases from J, the junction contained 9 bases not matched to a gene. Germline values: CDR1 MNHNY, CDR2 SVGAGI (reference sequence). The CDR3 covers 14 residues.

The chain carries TRBV4-1 and TRBJ2-7; 9 nucleotides line up with TRBD1. The ends lost 4 bases at V and 0 bases at J; junction bases unmatched: 7. Germline V gene data show CDR1 as MGHRA and CDR2 as YSYEKL. The CDR3 contains 16 residues. CDR3 in amino acids: CASSLRGQGSSYEQYF. DNA for the CDR3: TGCGCCAGCAGCCTGCGGGGACAGGGCAGCTCCTACGAGCAGTACTTC.

The V call is TRBV6-1, the J call TRBJ2-7, with no clear D. Trimming removed 3 bases from V and 3 bases from J, with 12 bases in between. From germline, CDR1 is MNHNS and CDR2 SASEGT. The CDR3 is made up of 14 amino acids. The CDR3 here is CASSDPGSLYEQYF. In DNA, the CDR3 is TGTGCCAGCAGTGATCCAGGCAGTCTCTACGAGCAGTACTTC.

With respect to this clone: The CDR3 does not close with the conserved phenylalanine or tryptophan, likely indicating a read error. This chain joins TRBV6-5 and TRBJ2-2; no clear D. Trimming pared 1 base from V and 2 bases from J, leaving 2 bases between. CDR3 length: 13 amino acids. The germline CDR1 and CDR2 sequences are MNHEY and SVGAGI. The CDR3 loop is CASSYYNTGELFS. The CDR3 DNA follows: TGTGCCAGCAGTTACTATAACACCGGGGAGCTGTTTTCT.

The chain uses TRBV28 and TRBJ2-7; 7 bases fit TRBD1. Trimming removed 7 bases from V and 4 bases from J; junction bases left unmatched: 7. This CDR3 has 13 amino acids. CDR1 and CDR2 (germline): MDHEN, SYDVKM. CDR3 sequence (DNA): TGTGCCAGCACCAAGGGGGCTTTATACGAGCAGTACTTC. Protein: CASTKGALYEQYF.

CDR3 region: CASSQDRGLNGANVLTF. The CDR3, as DNA: TGTGCCAGCAGCCAGGACAGGGGGCTTAATGGGGCCAACGTCCTGACTTTC. This rearrangement joins TRBV7-2 to TRBJ2-6, with 11 bases fitting TRBD1. J was trimmed by 3 bases and V by 5 bases; bases with no gene match: 6. CDR1 is SGHTA and CDR2 is FQGNSA in the germline V gene. The CDR3 is 17 residues long.

The rearrangement uses TRBV9 and TRBJ2-7; 9 bases are shared with TRBD2. The length of the CDR3 is 17 residues. V lost 4 bases to trimming and J lost 6 bases; unmatched junction nucleotides: 17. Looked up from germline, CDR1 is SGDLS and CDR2 is YYNGEE. CDR3 coding DNA: TGTGCCAGCAGCTCAGATGCGGGAGGGCCTGTTTTTCTCGAGCAGTACTTC. Amino acid sequence: CASSSDAGGPVFLEQYF.

This clone was found a few times. The chain links TRBV5-1 to TRBJ2-1; 7 nucleotides agree with TRBD2. The V segment lost 4 bases and the J segment 6 bases; nucleotides outside the gene matches: 22. This CDR3 spans 19 amino acids. Germline V lookup: CDR1 SGHRS, CDR2 YFSETQ. The CDR3 loop reads CASSRHGPGGTMFVNEQFF. The CDR3 nucleotides read TGCGCCAGCAGCCGCCATGGACCCGGCGGGACTATGTTTGTCAATGAGCAGTTCTTC.

This chain links TRBV7-2 with TRBJ1-1; D perhaps matches TRBD1 (6 bases). The CDR3 runs to 17 residues. V was clipped by 5 bases and J by 2 bases, with 21 bases between them. Germline values: CDR1 SGHTA, CDR2 FQGNSA. DNA of the CDR3: TGTGCCAGCAGCCCAGCGGGACACCTACCGCGAAACACTGAAGCTTTCTTT. This sequence encodes CASSPAGHLPRNTEAFF.

The chain uses TRBV19 and TRBJ2-3, with a weak D call TRBD1 (6 bases). Germline V gene data show CDR1 as LNHDA and CDR2 as SQIVND (reference sequence). V was cut by 6 bases and J by 2 bases, with 15 bases left in between. The CDR3 extends over 15 amino acids. The CDR3 sequence: CASRDGGLNTDTQYF. DNA for the CDR3: TGTGCCAGTAGGGATGGGGGCCTAAACACAGATACGCAGTATTTT.

The chain recombines TRBV19 with TRBJ2-5; TRBD1 matches 10 bases. With the DNA end fitting TRBJ2-7 better, the J assignment may be wrong. This CDR3 is 13 amino acids long. Germline-derived CDR1 and CDR2 are LNHDA and SQIVND (reference sequence). The CDR3 coding sequence is TGTGCCAGTAGTGGGACAGGGGAGTACGAGCAGTACTTC. It translates to CASSGTGEYEQYF.

This clone showed up just once. V usage is TRBV30 and J usage is TRBJ2-2, with D perhaps matching TRBD1 (6 bases). Between the trimmed V and J ends, which lost 3 bases and 3 bases, there was a span of 14 bases. The CDR3 sequence is 15 residues long. Germline V gene sequence: CDR1 GTSNPN, CDR2 SVGIG (reference sequence). CDR3 region: CAWRGDRTDTGELFF. DNA for the CDR3: TGTGCCTGGAGAGGGGATCGGACAGACACCGGGGAGCTGTTTTTT.

The chain couples TRBV7-8 to TRBJ1-2, with 9 bases that match TRBD1. CDR1 and CDR2 (germline): SGHVS, FQNEAQ. The CDR3 runs 15 residues. The J segment lost 4 bases and the V segment lost 5 bases, leaving 8 bases of the junction unmatched. For the CDR3, the DNA is TGTGCCAGCAGCGAAGGACAGGGGTTAGGCTATGGCTACACCTTC. Translated, it gives CASSEGQGLGYGYTF. Combining the CDR3 with reference TRBV7-8 and TRBJ1-2 gives the whole variable domain GAGVSQSPRYKVAKRGQDVALRCDPISGHVSLFWYQQALGQGPEFLTYFQNEAQLDKSGLPSDRFFAERPEGSVSTLKIQRTQQEDSAVYLCASSEGQGLGYGYTFGSGTRLTVV.

V and J are TRBV5-1 and TRBJ1-1, with D possibly TRBD1 on 5 matching bases. Trimming took off 3 bases at V and 0 bases at J, with 9 bases between the two ends. Germline-derived CDR1 and CDR2 are SGHRS and YFSETQ. The CDR3 consists of 14 residues. This CDR3 reads CASSYMTVNTEAFF. CDR3 nucleotides: TGCGCCAGCAGCTACATGACAGTGAACACTGAAGCTTTCTTT.

The chain has TRBV4-2 and TRBJ2-3; 10 nucleotides agree with TRBD2. This CDR3 spans 17 amino acids. The germline CDR1 and CDR2 sequences are LGHNA and YNFKEQ. V shed 1 base, J shed 3 bases, and the junction held 7 bases outside the gene matches. The CDR3 DNA reads as TGTGCCAGCAGCCAAGTGGGGAGCGGGGGGGCAACAGATACGCAGTATTTT. Translated: CASSQVGSGGATDTQYF.

This clone turned up a few times. The CDR3 DNA follows: TGTGCCAGCTCACCGGGGTCAAGGACTAGCAATGAGCAGTTCTTC. Encoded protein: CASSPGSRTSNEQFF. The chain employs TRBV18 and TRBJ2-1; 7 nucleotides align to TRBD2. This CDR3 spans 15 amino acids. The germline V gene has CDR1 KGHSH and CDR2 LQKENI. Germline trimming cut 3 bases from V and 6 bases from J; bases unmatched to any gene: 8. Supplemented by reference TRBV18 and TRBJ2-1, the full variable domain reads NAGVMQNPRHLVRRRGQEARLRCSPMKGHSHVYWYRQLPEEGLKFMVYLQKENIIDESGMPKERFSAEFPKEGPSILRIQQVVRGDSAAYFCASSPGSRTSNEQFFGPGTRLTVL.

V is TRBV27 and J is TRBJ2-7; D uncertain. CDR1 and CDR2 (germline): MNHEY, SMNVEV (reference sequence). The CDR3 runs to 12 residues. V lost 8 bases to trimming and J lost 5 bases, with 13 bases between them. Here the CDR3 reads CASGPSFHEQYF. In DNA, the CDR3 is TGTGCCAGCGGGCCATCATTCCACGAGCAGTACTTC.

This chain links TRBV18 with TRBJ2-7; the match to TRBD2 covers 7 bases. V was clipped by 3 bases and J by 0 bases; unmatched bases: 8. This CDR3 comprises 16 residues. Germline CDR1 reads KGHSH; CDR2 reads LQKENI. The CDR3 protein is CASSPSLTSNSYEQYF. The DNA for the CDR3 is TGTGCCAGCTCACCCTCCCTGACTAGCAACTCCTACGAGCAGTACTTC.

The chain employs TRBV11-2 and TRBJ2-1; 7 bases align to TRBD1. CDR3 size: 15 residues. In germline, CDR1 is SGHAT, CDR2 FQNNGV. V shed 1 base, J shed 8 bases, and the junction held 8 bases outside the gene matches. The CDR3 DNA sequence: TGTGCCAGCAGCTTAGGAGGACAGGTGGGCGATGAGCAGTTCTTC. Protein product: CASSLGGQVGDEQFF.

The J gene is TRBJ1-6, the V gene TRBV2; 9 bases fit TRBD1. CDR3 length equals 13 residues. Trimming at V came to 6 bases and at J to 10 bases, leaving 4 bases not matched to a gene. Germline loops: CDR1 SNHLY, CDR2 FYNNEI. CDR3 bases: TGTGCCAGCAGCGGGGACAGGGTCTCACCCCTCCACTTT. As protein: CASSGDRVSPLHF.